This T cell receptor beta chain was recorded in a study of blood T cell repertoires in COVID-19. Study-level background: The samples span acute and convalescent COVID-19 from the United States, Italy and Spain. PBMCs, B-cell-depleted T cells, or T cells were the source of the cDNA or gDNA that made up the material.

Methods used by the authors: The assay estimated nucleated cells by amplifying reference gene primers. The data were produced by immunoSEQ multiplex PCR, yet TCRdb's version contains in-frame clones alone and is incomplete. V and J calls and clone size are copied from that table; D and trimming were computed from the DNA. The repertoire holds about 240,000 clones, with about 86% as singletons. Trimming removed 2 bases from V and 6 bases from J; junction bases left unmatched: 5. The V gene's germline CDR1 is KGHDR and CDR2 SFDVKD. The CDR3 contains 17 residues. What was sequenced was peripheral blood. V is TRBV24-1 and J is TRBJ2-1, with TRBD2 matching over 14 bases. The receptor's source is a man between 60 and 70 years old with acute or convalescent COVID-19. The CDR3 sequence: CATSDWGTSGRSNEQFF. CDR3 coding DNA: TGTGCCACCAGTGATTGGGGGACTAGCGGGAGATCCAATGAGCAGTTCTTC.